What follows describes a single T cell receptor beta chain. The entry originates in a study of control samples from healthy donors and cancer patients. Germline CDR1 is MDHEN and CDR2 is SYDVKM. The V gene end was trimmed by 5 bases and the J gene end by 6 bases; junction bases not matched to a gene: 9. The CDR3 is 14 residues long. Profiled with immunoSEQ multiplex PCR; TCRdb holds only in-frame clones, not every one. The sample includes some 130,000 clones, about nine tenths of them seen just once. The source material was blood. The chain employs TRBV28 and TRBJ1-2, with TRBD1 identical over 7 bases. The sequence was obtained from a man aged 18 to 30 in good health. CDR3 sequence (DNA): TGTGCCAGCAGTACCGCCAGCGACAGGGATGGCTACACCTTC. Residues: CASSTASDRDGYTF.